Presented here are 2 T cell receptor beta chains from one specimen sequenced in a study of CD8 T cells in Susac syndrome. Random hexamers primed reverse transcription of about 0.5 to 1 ug RNA. TCRdb reprocessed the immunoSEQ multiplex PCR reads via MiXCR and lists one record per CDR3 protein. The data show around 180,000 distinct CDR3 sequences, about 94% seen once. The sample comprised CD4+ T cells from PBMCs. The receptors were sampled from a human donor with multiple sclerosis.

The rearrangement joins TRBV14 to TRBJ2-7, with no clear D. CDR3 size: 11 residues. CDR1 is SGHDN and CDR2 is FVKESK in the germline V gene. V gave up 1 base and J gave up 2 bases, with 0 bases separating them. The CDR3 DNA is TGTGCCAGCAGCCAAGCCTACGAGCAGTACTTC. Translating gives CASSQAYEQYF.

The rearrangement links TRBV6-2 or TRBV6-3 to TRBJ2-7; 7 bases are shared with TRBD1. CDR3 length equals 15 residues. CDR1 is MNHEY, CDR2 SVGEGT, per germline. J was trimmed by 2 bases and V by 6 bases; bases with no gene match: 10. The CDR3 sequence is CASSRQGQTAYEQYF. The DNA of the CDR3 is TGTGCCAGCAGCCGCCAGGGACAGACCGCCTACGAGCAGTACTTC.